Below, one T cell receptor beta chain is given with its context. The antigen is undetermined. These data originate in a study of T cells after yellow fever vaccination. TCRdb redid the calling of the 5' RACE reads with MiXCR, one entry per CDR3 protein. In the table there are about 73,000 distinct CDR3 sequences, roughly 7.4% of which are singletons. Broader study findings: Booster samples showed a return of most primary-vaccination clones (around 96% CD4, 85% to 90% CD8).

The sequencing here drew on CD8+ T cells sorted from PBMCs, taken on the day of the yellow fever booster vaccination. This sequence originates from a man under 40 who received the YFV17D yellow fever vaccine.

CDR3 DNA: TGCGCCAGCAGCTTGAGGGCCCCGCAGGATGGTGAGCAGTTCTTC. It is translated as CASSLRAPQDGEQFF. This chain uses TRBV5-1 with TRBJ2-1; D is ambiguous. Between the trimmed V and J ends, which lost 1 base and 9 bases, there was a span of 17 bases. The germline CDR1 and CDR2 sequences are SGHRS and YFSETQ. This CDR3 has 15 amino acids. The full variable domain, completed using reference TRBV5-1 and TRBJ2-1, is KAGVTQTPRYLIKTRGQQVTLSCSPISGHRSVSWYQQTPGQGLQFLFEYFSETQRNKGNFPGRFSGRQFSNSRSEMNVSTLELGDSALYLCASSLRAPQDGEQFFGPGTRLTVL.